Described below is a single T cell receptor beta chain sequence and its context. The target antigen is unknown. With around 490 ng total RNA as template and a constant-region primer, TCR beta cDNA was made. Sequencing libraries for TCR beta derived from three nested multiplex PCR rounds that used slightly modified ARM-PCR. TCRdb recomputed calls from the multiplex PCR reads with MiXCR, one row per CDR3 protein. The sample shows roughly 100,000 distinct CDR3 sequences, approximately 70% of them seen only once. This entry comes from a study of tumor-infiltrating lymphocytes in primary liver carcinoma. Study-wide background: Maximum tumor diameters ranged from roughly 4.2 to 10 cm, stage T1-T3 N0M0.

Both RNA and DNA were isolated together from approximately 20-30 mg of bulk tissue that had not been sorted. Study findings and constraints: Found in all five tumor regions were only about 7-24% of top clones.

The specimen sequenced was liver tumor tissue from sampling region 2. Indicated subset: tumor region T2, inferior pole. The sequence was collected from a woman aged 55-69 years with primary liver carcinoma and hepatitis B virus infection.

Here the CDR3 DNA reads TGTGCCAGCTCACCAGGGGCAGGCAATCAGCCCCAGCATTTT. Amino acids: CASSPGAGNQPQHF. The chain joins TRBV18 to TRBJ1-5; a possible D gene is TRBD1 (5 bases). Between the trimmed V and J ends, which lost 2 bases and 2 bases, there was a span of 7 bases. Germline V gene data show CDR1 as KGHSH and CDR2 as LQKENI. This CDR3 comprises 14 residues.